The 32 T cell receptor beta chains below all came from one sample that was sequenced in a study of T cells in Graves' hyperthyroidism and ophthalmopathy. Authors of the study amplified TCR beta CDR3 regions from RNA transcripts. First-round RT-PCR with HTBI primers amplified the TCR CDR3 region. TCRdb redid the calling of the multiplex PCR reads with MiXCR, one entry per CDR3 protein. Of 650,000 to 850,000 distinct CDR3 sequences detected, approximately 18% appear once; the ten largest clones hold 16%. The sample consisted of blood. The receptors were sampled from a woman aged 45-65 years with Graves' hyperthyroidism that later progressed to Graves' ophthalmopathy.

This clonotype was picked up many times. This chain links TRBV13 with TRBJ1-1, with D uncertain. Deletions cut 4 bases from V and 7 bases from J, with 10 bases between. Germline V CDR1 and CDR2: PRHDT, FYEKMQ (reference sequence). This CDR3 comprises 12 residues. The CDR3 sequence is CASSSLSGEAFF. The CDR3 nucleotides read TGTGCCAGCAGCTCCCTATCGGGTGAAGCTTTCTTT. Using reference TRBV13 and TRBJ1-1 for the parts outside the CDR3, the full variable domain is AAGVIQSPRHLIKEKRETATLKCYPIPRHDTVYWYQQGPGQDPQFLISFYEKMQSDKGSIPDRFSAQQFSDYHSELNMSSLELGDSALYFCASSSLSGEAFFGQGTRLTVV.

The chain combines TRBV27 with TRBJ1-2, with D perhaps matching TRBD1 (6 bases). V was shortened by 5 bases and J by 4 bases, with 11 bases between the two germline ends. Germline CDR1 and CDR2: MNHEY and SMNVEV (reference sequence). The CDR3 runs 13 residues. The CDR3 DNA is TGTGCCAGCAGTCCCCGGACAGTCTATGGCTACACCTTC. Translating gives CASSPRTVYGYTF.

The V call is TRBV7-8, the J call TRBJ1-6; D not certain. The CDR3 runs 17 residues. Trimming left V 1 base short and J 3 bases short, with 13 bases between. Germline CDR1 and CDR2: SGHVS and FQNEAQ. The CDR3: CASSLDIDTYYNSPLHF. CDR3 sequence (DNA): TGTGCCAGCAGCTTAGATATCGACACCTACTATAATTCACCCCTCCACTTT.

Many counts were recorded for this clonotype. The chain has TRBV9 and TRBJ1-3; maybe TRBD1 (6 bases). The CDR3 totals 15 residues. Germline V gives CDR1 SGDLS, CDR2 YYNGEE. V lost 1 base to trimming and J lost 5 bases, with 13 bases between them. CDR3 sequence reads: CASSVSAGGRNTIYF. The CDR3 DNA follows: TGTGCCAGCAGCGTATCGGCGGGGGGCAGAAACACCATATATTTT.

This clonotype came up many times. The chain couples TRBV6-1 to TRBJ2-1, with 11 bases fitting TRBD2. The CDR3 loop spans 14 amino acids. V lost 5 bases and J lost 7; bases outside the gene matches: 4. The germline gives CDR1 MNHNS, CDR2 SASEGT. The DNA for the CDR3 is TGTGCCAGCAGTTATAGCGGGGGGGCAAATGAGCAGTTCTTC. Translation: CASSYSGGANEQFF.

This clonotype was found many times. V usage is TRBV20-1 and J usage is TRBJ2-1; TRBD2 matches at 7 bases. Germline V gives CDR1 DFQATT, CDR2 SNEGSKA (reference sequence). The J segment lost 9 bases and the V segment lost 0 bases, leaving 11 bases of the junction unmatched. The CDR3 length is 15 residues. In DNA, the CDR3 is TGCAGTGCTAGAGATCTGGGGACTATCGGCGGTGAGCAGTTCTTC. It is translated as CSARDLGTIGGEQFF.

This chain connects TRBV4-2 to TRBJ2-7, with D perhaps TRBD2 (6 bases). V lost 4 bases to trimming and J lost 0 bases, with 16 bases between them. CDR3 length: 16 residues. The germline V gene has CDR1 LGHNA and CDR2 YNFKEQ. The DNA of the CDR3 is TGTGCCAGCAGCCGAGACCTCGGGGGACCCTCCTACGAGCAGTACTTC. This translates into CASSRDLGGPSYEQYF.

In its sample, this clonotype was seen many times. The V and J genes are TRBV30 and TRBJ2-2, with TRBD1 matching over 7 bases. CDR3 size: 18 residues. CDR1 GTSNPN and CDR2 SVGIG come from the germline V gene (reference sequence). With V trimmed by 1 base and J by 2 bases, 13 bases remained unmatched. Here the CDR3 DNA reads TGTGCCTGGAGTGGGGGAGACAGGGACCGGCCTAACACCGGGGAGCTGTTTTTT. Its translation is CAWSGGDRDRPNTGELFF.

This clonotype was picked up many times. The chain joins TRBV15 to TRBJ1-1; D is unresolved. Germline CDR1 is LNHNV and CDR2 is YYDKDF (reference sequence). This CDR3 region has 13 residues. Trimming removed 1 base at V and 5 bases at J, with 8 bases between. The CDR3 DNA reads TGTGCCACCAGCAGAGCGCCAGTAACTGAAGCTTTCTTT. It codes for CATSRAPVTEAFF.

This clonotype was seen a handful of times. This chain joins TRBV11-2 and TRBJ2-1; TRBD1 is a possible D gene (5 bases). The germline V and J ends were trimmed by 4 bases and 12 bases, with 10 bases remaining between them. Germline V gives CDR1 SGHAT, CDR2 FQNNGV. This CDR3 comprises 11 residues. The DNA of the CDR3 is TGTGCCAGCAGCTCGGACACGGGGCAGTTCTTC. Amino acid sequence: CASSSDTGQFF.

This chain joins TRBV7-3 and TRBJ2-1; a weak D match, TRBD1 (7 bases). CDR1 SGHTA and CDR2 FQGTGA come from the germline V gene. CDR3 length: 16 residues. The V and J ends lost 1 base and 8 bases respectively, with 18 bases between them. CDR3 sequence: CASSLNIGGGGHEQFF. The CDR3 DNA reads TGTGCCAGCAGCTTAAATATTGGAGGGGGCGGCCATGAGCAGTTCTTC. Based on the CDR3 plus reference TRBV7-3 and TRBJ2-1, the full variable domain is GAGVSQTPSNKVTEKGKYVELRCDPISGHTALYWYRQSLGQGPEFLIYFQGTGAADDSGLPNDRFFAVRPEGSVSTLKIQRTERGDSAVYLCASSLNIGGGGHEQFFGPGTRLTVL.

The table lists this clonotype with many counts. The chain recombines TRBV5-1 with TRBJ2-7; 8 bases map to TRBD1. This CDR3 has 15 amino acids. Losses at the gene ends were 7 bases for V and 4 bases for J; bases not matched to a gene: 13. Germline lookup yields CDR1 SGHRS and CDR2 YFSETQ. DNA of the CDR3: TGCGCCAGCGCTGCACCTGGACAGGGAAATTACGAGCAGTACTTC. As protein: CASAAPGQGNYEQYF.

The table lists this clonotype with many counts. The chain joins TRBV11-3 to TRBJ2-1, with TRBD2 matching over 8 bases. V gave up 6 bases and J gave up 4 bases; unmatched junction bases: 14. This CDR3 has 17 residues. Germline V gene lookup returns CDR1 SGHNT and CDR2 YENEEA. The CDR3 region is CASSSPLPGGHYNEQFF. The DNA of the CDR3 is TGTGCCAGCAGTTCGCCATTACCGGGGGGGCATTACAATGAGCAGTTCTTC.

The rearrangement joins TRBV19 to TRBJ2-6; 7 nucleotides agree with TRBD1. The CDR3 is made up of 17 amino acids. V shed 9 bases, J shed 2 bases, and the junction held 13 bases outside the gene matches. In germline, CDR1 is LNHDA, CDR2 SQIVND (reference sequence). DNA of the CDR3: TGTGCCAGCAGCCCCGGGACAGAATATACTGGGGCCAACGTCCTGACTTTC. This sequence encodes CASSPGTEYTGANVLTF.

This clonotype was picked up many times. This sequence joins TRBV3-1 and TRBJ1-4; TRBD1 aligns across 7 bases. Germline loops: CDR1 LGHDT, CDR2 YNNKEL (reference sequence). This CDR3 region has 15 residues. The ends lost 4 bases at V and 8 bases at J; junction bases unmatched: 10. CDR3 amino acids: CASSPRDSSWEKLFF. Written as DNA, the CDR3 is TGTGCCAGCAGCCCTCGGGACAGCTCATGGGAAAAACTGTTTTTT. Using reference TRBV3-1 and TRBJ1-4 for the parts outside the CDR3, the full variable domain is DTAVSQTPKYLVTQMGNDKSIKCEQNLGHDTMYWYKQDSKKFLKIMFSYNNKELIINETVPNRFSPKSPDKAHLNLHINSLELGDSAVYFCASSPRDSSWEKLFFGSGTQLSVL.

This clonotype was found a few times. The rearrangement joins TRBV5-6 to TRBJ2-2; 9 bases are shared with TRBD2. V shed 2 bases and J 3 bases; nucleotides not matched to a gene: 5. In germline, CDR1 is SGHDT, CDR2 YYEEEE. This CDR3 contains 16 residues. Here the CDR3 DNA reads TGTGCCAGCAGCTTACGGCTAGCGGGGTACACCGGGGAGCTGTTTTTT. It specifies CASSLRLAGYTGELFF.

This clonotype was seen at least ten times. The chain has TRBV11-3 and TRBJ2-1; D unclear. CDR1 and CDR2 from the germline V gene are SGHNT and YENEEA. Trimming took off 3 bases at V and 0 bases at J, with 6 bases between the two ends. CDR3 size: 14 residues. The CDR3 spells CASSLSSSYNEQFF. The CDR3 region has the DNA TGTGCCAGCAGCTTGTCCAGCTCCTACAATGAGCAGTTCTTC.

This chain connects TRBV28 to TRBJ2-5; 10 bases are a match to TRBD2. Germline V CDR1 and CDR2: MDHEN, SYDVKM. This CDR3 is built from 14 residues. Trimming at V came to 7 bases and at J to 3 bases, leaving 5 bases not matched to a gene. The CDR3 loop reads CASTPSGREETQYF. The CDR3 DNA reads as TGTGCCAGCACTCCTAGCGGGAGAGAAGAGACCCAGTACTTC.

This clonotype was seen a handful of times. The chain is built from TRBV29-1 and TRBJ2-3; D remains unclear. Germline assignment: CDR1 SQVTM and CDR2 ANQGSEA. The CDR3 is 14 amino acids. V lost 6 bases to trimming and J lost 4 bases, with 17 bases between them. CDR3 sequence (DNA): TGCAGCGTCGAGGTGGGCAGTGGGGCAGATACGCAGTATTTT. It yields the protein CSVEVGSGADTQYF.

This clonotype was seen a few times. This CDR3 reads CASRNSGGAPNTGELFF. DNA of the CDR3: TGTGCCAGCAGGAATAGCGGGGGGGCTCCGAACACCGGGGAGCTGTTTTTT. The chain couples TRBV6-1 to TRBJ2-2; 11 positions agree with TRBD2. The germline V gene has CDR1 MNHNS and CDR2 SASEGT. The CDR3 sequence is 17 residues long. Trimming cost V 6 bases and J 0 bases; bases outside gene matches: 6.

The J gene is TRBJ1-1, the V gene TRBV28; TRBD1 matches 8 bases. This CDR3 has 13 amino acids. Germline CDR1 MDHEN, CDR2 SYDVKM. Trimming removed 3 bases from V and 12 bases from J; junction bases left unmatched: 9. The CDR3 region is CASSFITGGTTFF. In DNA, the CDR3 is TGTGCCAGCAGTTTCATTACAGGGGGAACAACTTTCTTT.

This clonotype was seen only a few times. V is TRBV7-9 and J is TRBJ1-2, with 7 nucleotides matching TRBD1. Germline assignment: CDR1 SEHNR and CDR2 FQNEAQ (reference sequence). This CDR3 region has 15 residues. V lost 2 bases to trimming and J lost 4 bases; unmatched junction nucleotides: 7. The DNA of the CDR3 is TGTGCCAGCAGCTTAAACAGGGGAGGCCGCTATGGCTACACCTTC. This sequence encodes CASSLNRGGRYGYTF.

The chain combines TRBV14 with TRBJ1-4; D gene ambiguous. The CDR3 has 18 residues. Germline V gene lookup returns CDR1 SGHDN and CDR2 FVKESK. Trimming cost V 4 bases and J 5 bases, with 23 bases left between them. CDR3 DNA: TGTGCCAGCAGCCCTCCACTCGGAGTCCTCAGTCAGAATGAAAAACTGTTTTTT. This codes for CASSPPLGVLSQNEKLFF. The whole variable domain, filled in from reference TRBV14 and TRBJ1-4, reads EAGVTQFPSHSVIEKGQTVTLRCDPISGHDNLYWYRRVMGKEIKFLLHFVKESKQDESGMPNNRFLAERTGGTYSTLKVQPAELEDSGVYFCASSPPLGVLSQNEKLFFGSGTQLSVL.

This clonotype was seen ten or more times. The V gene is TRBV14, the J gene TRBJ2-1; a weak D match, TRBD1 (6 bases). CDR3 size: 13 residues. The germline CDR1 and CDR2 sequences are SGHDN and FVKESK. V lost 1 base and J 11 bases, leaving 12 bases between the germline ends. The CDR3 DNA reads TGTGCCAGCAGCCAAGCCGAACAGGGAAAGCAGTTCTTC. Translating gives CASSQAEQGKQFF.

Many counts were recorded for this clonotype. V and J are TRBV3-1 and TRBJ2-5, with 10 bases lining up with TRBD1. CDR1 LGHDT and CDR2 YNNKEL come from the germline V gene (reference sequence). Trimming at V came to 3 bases and at J to 4 bases, leaving 5 bases not matched to a gene. The CDR3 loop spans 15 amino acids. The CDR3 loop reads CASSQRTGGPETQYF. The CDR3 DNA sequence: TGTGCCAGCAGCCAGAGGACAGGGGGGCCAGAGACCCAGTACTTC.

This chain connects TRBV2 to TRBJ2-3; 8 bases are a match to TRBD2. Looked up from germline, CDR1 is SNHLY and CDR2 is FYNNEI. With 10 bases clipped from V and 3 bases from J, the junction kept 9 bases outside the gene matches. The CDR3 spans 14 residues. Here the CDR3 DNA reads TGTGCCACGGGGGGGAGGACTTCGACAGATACGCAGTATTTT. It translates to CATGGRTSTDTQYF. Full variable domain (remainder filled in from reference TRBV2 and TRBJ2-3): EPEVTQTPSHQVTQMGQEVILRCVPISNHLYFYWYRQILGQKVEFLVSFYNNEISEKSEIFDDQFSVERPDGSNFTLKIRSTKLEDSAMYFCATGGRTSTDTQYFGPGTRLTVL.

The table lists this clonotype with a few counts. The gene calls are TRBV4-1 and TRBJ1-2; D perhaps matches TRBD1 (5 bases). The V and J ends lost 0 bases and 7 bases respectively, with 21 bases between them. Germline V lookup: CDR1 MGHRA, CDR2 YSYEKL. This CDR3 has 17 residues. DNA for the CDR3: TGCGCCAGCAGCCAAGATCGGGAGTTCCCGGGGGAGGCTGGCTACACCTTC. Encoded protein: CASSQDREFPGEAGYTF.

This clonotype was seen repeatedly, ten times or more. The chain combines TRBV3-1 with TRBJ1-5; TRBD1 is a possible D gene (5 bases). Trimming left V 0 bases short and J 3 bases short, with 9 bases between. Germline values: CDR1 LGHDT, CDR2 YNNKEL (reference sequence). This CDR3 spans 15 amino acids. CDR3 residues: CASSQEGVANQPQHF. In nucleotides, the CDR3 is TGTGCCAGCAGCCAAGAAGGGGTGGCCAATCAGCCCCAGCATTTT.

The chain recombines TRBV9 with TRBJ1-4; no clear D gene. Trimming stripped 4 bases from V and 8 bases from J, with 12 bases between. From germline, CDR1 is SGDLS and CDR2 YYNGEE. CDR3 length: 13 residues. The CDR3 spells CASSPEVGEKLFF. DNA of the CDR3: TGTGCCAGCAGCCCCGAAGTCGGGGAAAAACTGTTTTTT.

At least ten counts were recorded for this clonotype. CDR3 bases: TGTGCCAGCAGTTTATCGGAAGGCGGAACCACTGAACGAGGAAAACTGTTTTTT. Translation gives CASSLSEGGTTERGKLFF. V and J are TRBV12-3 or TRBV12-4 and TRBJ1-4; D is undetermined. Trimming stripped 2 bases from V and 10 bases from J, with 26 bases between. This CDR3 contains 18 residues.

Note on this clonotype: At one end the junction does not follow the germline gene, possibly because of a read error. The genes are TRBV19 and TRBJ1-1; D is undetermined. The CDR3 length is 13 residues. Germline V lookup: CDR1 LNHDA, CDR2 SQIVND (reference sequence). CDR3 in DNA: TGTGCCAGTAGTAATGGCCTGAAGACTGAAGCTTTCTTT. Encoded protein: CASSNGLKTEAFF.

This clonotype was observed many times. CDR3 loop: CASSSDPQGDYGYTF. The CDR3 region has the DNA TGTGCCAGCAGTTCCGACCCCCAGGGGGACTATGGCTACACCTTC. This rearrangement joins TRBV7-9 to TRBJ1-2; 7 bases fit TRBD1. V shed 6 bases, J shed 3 bases, and the junction held 10 bases outside the gene matches. The CDR3 covers 15 residues. Germline V gives CDR1 SEHNR, CDR2 FQNEAQ (reference sequence).